This T cell receptor (beta chain) was retrieved from a study of vaccination and CD4 T cells after COVID-19. Scientists ran DNA taken from cultured CD4+ T cells through the Oncomine TCR Beta short-read assay for sequencing. TCRdb called the PCR reads again in MiXCR, with one record for every CDR3 protein. The sample lists 15,000 to 20,000 distinct CDR3 sequences, 60% to 80% occurring once. Treatment specified: approximately nine-day PBMC culture with coronavirus spike peptide pools or control peptides (ViraFEST assay). CDR1 is ENHRY, CDR2 SYGVKD, per germline. The CDR3 totals 14 residues. V gave up 6 bases and J gave up 0 bases; unmatched junction bases: 1. With regard to this clonotype: Its cognate antigen is unknown.

The genes are TRBV10-3 and TRBJ2-2; 7 positions agree with TRBD2. The source of this sequence is a human donor who had recovered from COVID-19. Sequencing was done on a sample of CD4+ T cells from blood, cultured in vitro. CDR3 DNA: TGTGCCATCAGAAGCGGGGCGAACACCGGGGAGCTGTTTTTT. This gives the protein CAIRSGANTGELFF.